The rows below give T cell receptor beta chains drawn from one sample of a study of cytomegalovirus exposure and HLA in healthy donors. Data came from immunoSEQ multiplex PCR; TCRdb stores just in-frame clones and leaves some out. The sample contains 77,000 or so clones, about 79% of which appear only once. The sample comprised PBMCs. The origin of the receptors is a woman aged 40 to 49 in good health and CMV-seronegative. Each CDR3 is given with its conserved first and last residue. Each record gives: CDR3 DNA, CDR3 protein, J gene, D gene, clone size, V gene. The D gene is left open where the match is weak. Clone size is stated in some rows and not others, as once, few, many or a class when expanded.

cdr3_nt: TGTGCCAGCAGTGCCGGGGAGGGCAATCAGCCCCAGCATTTT
cdr3_aa: CASSAGEGNQPQHF
j_call: TRBJ1-5
d_call: .
clone_size: .
v_call: TRBV6-5

cdr3_nt: TGTGCCAGCAGTGAAGAGGCAGGTTCCTACAATGAGCAGTTCTTC
cdr3_aa: CASSEEAGSYNEQFF
j_call: TRBJ2-1
d_call: .
clone_size: .
v_call: TRBV6-1

cdr3_nt: TGTGCCAGCAGGGGACAGAATTATCAAGAGACCCAGTACTTC
cdr3_aa: CASRGQNYQETQYF
j_call: TRBJ2-5
d_call: TRBD1
clone_size: .
v_call: TRBV2

cdr3_nt: TGTGCCAGCTCACCGGGGACAGCCTACGGCACTGAAGCTTTCTTT
cdr3_aa: CASSPGTAYGTEAFF
j_call: TRBJ1-1
d_call: TRBD1
clone_size: .
v_call: TRBV18

cdr3_nt: TGTGCCAGCAGTTTAACAGGGGTGGACACTGAAGCTTTCTTT
cdr3_aa: CASSLTGVDTEAFF
j_call: TRBJ1-1
d_call: TRBD1
clone_size: few
v_call: TRBV27

cdr3_nt: TGTGCCAGCACGAGGGGAGGGGGAAACACCATATATTTT
cdr3_aa: CASTRGGGNTIYF
j_call: TRBJ1-3
d_call: .
clone_size: .
v_call: TRBV6-5

cdr3_nt: TGTGCCAGCAGTGGGGGTAGGGAGGCAGATACGCAGTATTTT
cdr3_aa: CASSGGREADTQYF
j_call: TRBJ2-3
d_call: .
clone_size: large
v_call: TRBV2

cdr3_nt: TGTGCCAGCAGTTCCTACGGACAGGGTGACTACGAGCAGTACTTC
cdr3_aa: CASSSYGQGDYEQYF
j_call: TRBJ2-7
d_call: TRBD1
clone_size: .
v_call: TRBV27

cdr3_nt: TGCGCCAGCAGCCGACAGGAGTGGGAAAATGAAAAACTGTTTTTT
cdr3_aa: CASSRQEWENEKLFF
j_call: TRBJ1-4
d_call: .
clone_size: .
v_call: TRBV4-3

cdr3_nt: TGTGCTACTTCGGACAGAAACACCATATATTTT
cdr3_aa: CATSDRNTIYF
j_call: TRBJ1-3
d_call: .
clone_size: few
v_call: TRBV30

cdr3_nt: TGTGCCAGCAAAGTCAGTAGGACAGGGGCCACCGGGGAGCTGTTTTTT
cdr3_aa: CASKVSRTGATGELFF
j_call: TRBJ2-2
d_call: TRBD1
clone_size: .
v_call: TRBV25-1

cdr3_nt: TGTGCCAGCATGCCGGAGGCGCGACACTATGGCTACACCTTC
cdr3_aa: CASMPEARHYGYTF
j_call: TRBJ1-2
d_call: .
clone_size: .
v_call: TRBV6-5

cdr3_nt: TGTGCCAGCAGTTTCGGCCCCACGGGGGGGCTTGCAACTAATGAAAAACTGTTTTTT
cdr3_aa: CASSFGPTGGLATNEKLFF
j_call: TRBJ1-4
d_call: .
clone_size: .
v_call: TRBV28

cdr3_nt: TGTGCCAGCAGTAATTCCGGGACAGCCTCCTACGAGCAGTACTTC
cdr3_aa: CASSNSGTASYEQYF
j_call: TRBJ2-7
d_call: TRBD1
clone_size: .
v_call: TRBV2

cdr3_nt: TGTGCCAGTCGAAGGACTAGCGGGTACAATGAGCAGTTCTTC
cdr3_aa: CASRRTSGYNEQFF
j_call: TRBJ2-1
d_call: TRBD2
clone_size: .
v_call: TRBV10-3

cdr3_nt: TGCGCCAGCAGCCAAGATCTGCGGGATCGCACAGATACGCAGTATTTT
cdr3_aa: CASSQDLRDRTDTQYF
j_call: TRBJ2-3
d_call: .
clone_size: few
v_call: TRBV4-3

cdr3_nt: TGTGCCAGCAGTTCCGGGACTAGCGGGCACAATGAGCAGTTCTTC
cdr3_aa: CASSSGTSGHNEQFF
j_call: TRBJ2-1
d_call: TRBD2
clone_size: .
v_call: TRBV27

cdr3_nt: TGTGCTAGTGGTTTGGCCTCCGGGACAGGGGGCGTTAAAGATACGCAGTATTTT
cdr3_aa: CASGLASGTGGVKDTQYF
j_call: TRBJ2-3
d_call: TRBD1
clone_size: .
v_call: TRBV12-5

cdr3_nt: TGTGCCAGCTCACCAGACAGGCCCTCTGGGGGTACTGAAGCTTTCTTT
cdr3_aa: CASSPDRPSGGTEAFF
j_call: TRBJ1-1
d_call: .
clone_size: .
v_call: TRBV18

cdr3_nt: TGTGCCAGCAGCCCGGGCCCTTGGAGGGAGACCCAGTACTTC
cdr3_aa: CASSPGPWRETQYF
j_call: TRBJ2-5
d_call: .
clone_size: .
v_call: TRBV7-2

cdr3_nt: TGCGCCAGCAGCCAAGATGGGTCAGGGGTGCTTCCCCAGCATTTT
cdr3_aa: CASSQDGSGVLPQHF
j_call: TRBJ1-5
d_call: .
clone_size: few
v_call: TRBV4-1

cdr3_nt: TGTGCCAGCAGTGACGGGGCTGGCTTAGGGGGAGATACGCAGTATTTT
cdr3_aa: CASSDGAGLGGDTQYF
j_call: TRBJ2-3
d_call: .
clone_size: few
v_call: TRBV6-4